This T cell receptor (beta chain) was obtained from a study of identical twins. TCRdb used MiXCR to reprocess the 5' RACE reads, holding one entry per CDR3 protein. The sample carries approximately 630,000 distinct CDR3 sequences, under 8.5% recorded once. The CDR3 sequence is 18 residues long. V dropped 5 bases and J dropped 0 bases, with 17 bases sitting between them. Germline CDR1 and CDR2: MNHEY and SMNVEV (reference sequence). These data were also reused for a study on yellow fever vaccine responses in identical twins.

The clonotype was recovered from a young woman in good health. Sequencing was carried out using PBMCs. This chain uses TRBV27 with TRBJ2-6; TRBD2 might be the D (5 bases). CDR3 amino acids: CASSPILGALSGANVLTF. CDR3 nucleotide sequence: TGTGCCAGCAGTCCAATCTTGGGAGCCCTCTCTGGGGCCAACGTCCTGACTTTC.